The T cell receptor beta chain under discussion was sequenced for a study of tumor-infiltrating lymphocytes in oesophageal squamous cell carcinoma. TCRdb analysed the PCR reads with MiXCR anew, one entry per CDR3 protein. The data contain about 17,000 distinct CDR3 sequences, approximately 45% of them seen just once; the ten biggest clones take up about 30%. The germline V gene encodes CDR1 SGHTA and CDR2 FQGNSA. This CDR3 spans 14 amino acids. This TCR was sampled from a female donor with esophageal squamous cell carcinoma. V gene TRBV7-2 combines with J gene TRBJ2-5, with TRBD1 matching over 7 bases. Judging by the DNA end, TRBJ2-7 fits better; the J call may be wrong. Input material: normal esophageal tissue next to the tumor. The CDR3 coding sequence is TGTGCCAGCAGCCCCAGACAGGGCTCCTACGAGCAGTACTTC. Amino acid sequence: CASSPRQGSYEQYF.